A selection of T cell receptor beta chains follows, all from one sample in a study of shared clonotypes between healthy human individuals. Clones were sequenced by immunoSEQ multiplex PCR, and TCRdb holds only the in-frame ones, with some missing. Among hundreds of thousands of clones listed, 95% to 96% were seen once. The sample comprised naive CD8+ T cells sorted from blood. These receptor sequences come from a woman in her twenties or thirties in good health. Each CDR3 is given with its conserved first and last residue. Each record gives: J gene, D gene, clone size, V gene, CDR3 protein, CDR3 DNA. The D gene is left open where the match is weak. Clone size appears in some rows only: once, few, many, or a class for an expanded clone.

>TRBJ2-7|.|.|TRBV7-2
CASSLNPAGGGAYEQYF
TGTGCCAGCAGCTTAAATCCAGCCGGAGGGGGGGCCTACGAGCAGTACTTC
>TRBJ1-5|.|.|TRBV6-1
CASSVEQLSNQPQHF
TGTGCCAGCAGTGTCGAACAGCTTAGCAATCAGCCCCAGCATTTT
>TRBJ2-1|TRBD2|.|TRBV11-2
CASSLDLSTSGSNEQFF
TGTGCCAGCAGCTTAGATCTCTCCACTAGCGGTAGTAATGAGCAGTTCTTC
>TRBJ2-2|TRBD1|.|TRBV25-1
CASSENPFRGFTGELFF
TGTGCCAGCAGTGAAAATCCTTTCAGGGGGTTTACCGGGGAGCTGTTTTTT
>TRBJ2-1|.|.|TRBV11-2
CASSLSGVSSYNEQFF
TGTGCCAGCAGCTTATCGGGGGTGAGCTCCTACAATGAGCAGTTCTTC
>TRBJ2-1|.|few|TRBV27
CASSPTGYNEQFF
TGTGCCAGCAGTCCGACGGGCTACAATGAGCAGTTCTTC
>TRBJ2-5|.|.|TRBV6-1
CASPSSQETQYF
TGTGCCAGCCCTAGCAGCCAAGAGACCCAGTACTTC
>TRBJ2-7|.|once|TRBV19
CASSIGSRIDEQYF
TGTGCCAGTAGTATCGGCAGTAGGATCGACGAGCAGTACTTC
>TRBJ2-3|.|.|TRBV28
CASSLAGLTDTQYF
TGTGCCAGCAGTTTAGCGGGACTGACAGATACGCAGTATTTT
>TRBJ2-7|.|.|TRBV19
CASSRDTYEQYF
TGTGCCAGTAGTAGGGACACCTACGAGCAGTACTTC
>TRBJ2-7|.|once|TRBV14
CASSQGSRSYEQYF
TGTGCCAGCAGCCAGGGTAGTAGATCCTACGAGCAGTACTTC
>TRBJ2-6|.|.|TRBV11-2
CASSSRQYVSLSGANVLTF
TGTGCCAGCAGCTCTCGACAGTACGTATCTCTCTCTGGGGCCAACGTCCTGACTTTC
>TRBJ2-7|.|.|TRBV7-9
CAVVAYEQYF
TGTGCCGTAGTCGCCTACGAGCAGTACTTC
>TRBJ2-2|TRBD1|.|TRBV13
CASSDRGDTTNTGELFF
TGTGCCAGCAGCGACAGGGGGGACACCACGAACACCGGGGAGCTGTTTTTT
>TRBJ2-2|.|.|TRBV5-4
CASSLPNTGELFF
TGTGCCAGCAGCTTGCCGAACACCGGGGAGCTGTTTTTT
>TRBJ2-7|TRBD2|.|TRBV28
CASSFVVGRAFEQYF
TGTGCCAGCAGTTTCGTCGTCGGGAGGGCCTTTGAGCAGTACTTC
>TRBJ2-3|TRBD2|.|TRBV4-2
CASSPKGREADTQYF
TGTGCCAGCAGCCCCAAAGGGAGGGAGGCAGATACGCAGTATTTT
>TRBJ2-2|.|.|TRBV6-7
CASRYRSFTGELFF
TGTGCCAGCAGGTACAGGAGTTTCACCGGGGAGCTGTTTTTT
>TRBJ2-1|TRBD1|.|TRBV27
CASSLGRQDRVPNEQFF
TGTGCCAGCAGTTTAGGACGGCAGGACAGGGTCCCCAATGAGCAGTTCTTC
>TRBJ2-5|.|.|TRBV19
CASMPGDQETQYF
TGTGCCAGTATGCCGGGAGACCAAGAGACCCAGTACTTC
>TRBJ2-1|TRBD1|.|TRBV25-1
CASSEYAGQVNDEQFF
TGTGCCAGCAGTGAATATGCGGGACAGGTAAACGATGAGCAGTTCTTC
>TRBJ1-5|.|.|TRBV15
CATSRVPEGEGVNQPQHF
TGTGCCACCAGCAGAGTACCTGAAGGGGAGGGTGTGAATCAGCCCCAGCATTTT
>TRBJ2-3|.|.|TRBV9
CASSGAATDTQYF
TGTGCCAGCAGCGGTGCCGCCACAGATACGCAGTATTTT
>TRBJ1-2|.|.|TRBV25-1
CASSALSGSYGYTF
TGTGCCAGCAGTGCCCTCAGCGGGAGCTATGGCTACACCTTC
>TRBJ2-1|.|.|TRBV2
CASPLKIGDQVSGNEQFF
TGTGCCAGCCCCCTGAAAATCGGAGACCAAGTATCGGGCAATGAGCAGTTCTTC
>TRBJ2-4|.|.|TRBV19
CASSIAPVTVALQAKNIQYF
TGTGCCAGTAGTATAGCTCCCGTGACAGTGGCCCTCCAAGCCAAAAACATTCAGTACTTC
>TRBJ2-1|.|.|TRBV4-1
CASSQGRHGGVLSGGFYNEQFF
TGCGCCAGCAGCCAGGGTAGACACGGGGGAGTGTTGTCCGGCGGCTTTTACAATGAGCAGTTCTTC
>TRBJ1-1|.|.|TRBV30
CAWSVQGSEAFF
TGTGCCTGGAGTGTACAGGGATCTGAAGCTTTCTTT
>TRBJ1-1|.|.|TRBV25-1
CASRDTYTEAFF
TGTGCCAGCAGAGACACCTACACTGAAGCTTTCTTT
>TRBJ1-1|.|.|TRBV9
CASSDPVAEAFF
TGTGCCAGCAGCGACCCCGTCGCTGAAGCTTTCTTT
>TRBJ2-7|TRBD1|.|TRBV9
CASSAGTGGYAQYF
TGTGCCAGCAGCGCCGGGACAGGTGGGTACGCGCAGTACTTC
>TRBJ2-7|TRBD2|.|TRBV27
CASSLGTSAYEQYF
TGTGCCAGCAGCCTAGGGACTAGCGCCTACGAGCAGTACTTC
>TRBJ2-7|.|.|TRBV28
CASSSTDYPPREQYF
TGTGCCAGCAGTTCCACGGACTATCCTCCGAGGGAGCAGTACTTC
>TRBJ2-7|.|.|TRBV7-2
CASSLTTTYYEQYF
TGTGCCAGCAGCTTAACTACTACGTACTACGAGCAGTACTTC
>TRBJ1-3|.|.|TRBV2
CASSVSGSGNTIYF
TGTGCCAGCAGTGTATCAGGTTCTGGAAACACCATATATTTT
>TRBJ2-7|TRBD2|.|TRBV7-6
CASSLWVLAGNEGEQYF
TGTGCCAGCAGCTTGTGGGTGCTAGCGGGAAATGAGGGCGAGCAGTACTTC
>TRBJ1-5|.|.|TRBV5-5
CASSLDRDQPQHF
TGTGCCAGCAGCTTGGATAGGGATCAGCCCCAGCATTTT
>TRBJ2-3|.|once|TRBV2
CASSETLGTDTQYF
TGTGCCAGCAGTGAGACGTTAGGGACAGATACGCAGTATTTT
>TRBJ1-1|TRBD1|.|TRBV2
CASPPGDRGGTEAFF
TGTGCCAGCCCCCCAGGGGACAGGGGGGGGACTGAAGCTTTCTTT
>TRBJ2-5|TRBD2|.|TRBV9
CASSVRLAEETQYF
TGTGCCAGCAGCGTACGGCTAGCGGAAGAGACCCAGTACTTC
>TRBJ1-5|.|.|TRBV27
CASSLLPPSVRPQHF
TGTGCCAGCAGTTTATTACCCCCCTCGGTACGGCCCCAGCATTTT
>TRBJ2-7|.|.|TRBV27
CASSLSYPNYEQYF
TGTGCCAGCAGTCTCAGTTACCCAAACTACGAGCAGTACTTC
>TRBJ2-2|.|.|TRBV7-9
CASSKIRTGELFF
TGTGCCAGCAGCAAGATACGCACCGGGGAGCTGTTTTTT
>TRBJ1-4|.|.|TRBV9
CASSVGQANEKLFF
TGTGCCAGCAGCGTAGGGCAGGCTAATGAAAAACTGTTTTTT
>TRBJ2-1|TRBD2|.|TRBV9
CASSDGTSGRLNEQFF
TGTGCCAGCAGCGACGGGACTAGCGGGAGACTGAATGAGCAGTTCTTC
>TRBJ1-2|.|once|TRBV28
CASSFGAKGVNYGYTF
TGTGCCAGCAGTTTCGGGGCCAAGGGGGTTAACTATGGCTACACCTTC
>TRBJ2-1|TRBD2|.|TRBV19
CASSLAGGHEQFF
TGTGCCAGTAGTTTAGCGGGAGGGCATGAGCAGTTCTTC
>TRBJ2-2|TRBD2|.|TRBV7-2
CASSLVEGTSVGELFF
TGTGCCAGCAGCTTAGTTGAAGGGACTAGCGTTGGGGAGCTGTTTTTT